This T cell receptor beta chain derives from a study of blood T cells in healthy people across ages. Notes on the study in general: Donor CMV status was unknown, possibly confounding expanded clonotype changes.

The donors, all healthy, were Caucasians living in Russia, aged roughly 6 to 100. Drawing of peripheral blood yielded 7.5 to 10 milliliters from each donor. Samples had at least 6 million PBMCs isolated from them. This clonotype turned up a few times. Its antigen is as yet unknown. A second PCR, run for about 7 to 11 cycles, used a sample-barcoded 5' primer plus a J-beta primer mix. TCRdb passed the 5' RACE reads through MiXCR, listing each CDR3 protein once. The sample lists 1.5 million to 2 million distinct CDR3 sequences; around 48% were seen once. Germline-derived CDR1 and CDR2 are DFQATT and SNEGSKA (reference sequence). The CDR3 spans 13 residues. Trimming removed 5 bases from V and 0 bases from J, with 11 bases in between.

This chain joins TRBV20-1 and TRBJ2-7; no clear D. Sequenced sample: blood. The TCR originated in a woman between 40 and 50 years old in good health. Here the CDR3 reads CSAFGPSSYEQYF. The CDR3 nucleotides read TGCAGTGCTTTCGGGCCGAGCTCCTACGAGCAGTACTTC.